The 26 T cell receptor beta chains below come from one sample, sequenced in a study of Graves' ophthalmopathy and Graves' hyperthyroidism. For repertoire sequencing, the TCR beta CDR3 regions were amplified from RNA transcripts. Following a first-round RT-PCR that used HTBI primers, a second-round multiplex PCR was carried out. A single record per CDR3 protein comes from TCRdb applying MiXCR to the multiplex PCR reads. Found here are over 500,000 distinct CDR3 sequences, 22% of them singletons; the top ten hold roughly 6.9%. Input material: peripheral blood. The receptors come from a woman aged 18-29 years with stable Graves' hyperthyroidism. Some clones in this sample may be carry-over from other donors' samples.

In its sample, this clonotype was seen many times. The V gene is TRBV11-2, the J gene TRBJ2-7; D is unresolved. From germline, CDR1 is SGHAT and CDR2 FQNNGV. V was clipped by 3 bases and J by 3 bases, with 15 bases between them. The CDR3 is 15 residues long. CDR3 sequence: CASSFSPSPNYEQYF. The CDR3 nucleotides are TGTGCCAGCAGCTTTTCTCCCTCCCCCAACTACGAGCAGTACTTC.

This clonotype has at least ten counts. CDR3 nucleotide sequence: TGCAGTGCTCTGTACTACGAGCAGTACTTC. This gives the protein CSALYYEQYF. The chain combines TRBV20-1 with TRBJ2-7; D unresolved. Germline CDR1 is DFQATT and CDR2 is SNEGSKA (reference sequence). The CDR3 runs to 10 residues. The germline V and J ends were trimmed by 5 bases and 3 bases, with 5 bases remaining between them.

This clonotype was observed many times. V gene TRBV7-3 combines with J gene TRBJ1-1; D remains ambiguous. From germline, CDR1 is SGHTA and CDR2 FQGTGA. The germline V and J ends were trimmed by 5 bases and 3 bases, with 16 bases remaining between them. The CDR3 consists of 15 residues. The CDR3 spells CASSPGWGGYTEAFF. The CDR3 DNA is TGTGCCAGCAGCCCCGGGTGGGGTGGGTACACTGAAGCTTTCTTT.

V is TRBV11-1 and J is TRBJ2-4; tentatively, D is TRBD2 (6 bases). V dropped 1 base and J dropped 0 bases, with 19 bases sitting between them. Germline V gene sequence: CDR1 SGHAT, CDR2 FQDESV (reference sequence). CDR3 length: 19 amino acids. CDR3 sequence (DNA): TGTGCCAGCAGCTTAGAGCAGGGAGGAGGATTTATAGCCAAAAACATTCAGTACTTC. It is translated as CASSLEQGGGFIAKNIQYF.

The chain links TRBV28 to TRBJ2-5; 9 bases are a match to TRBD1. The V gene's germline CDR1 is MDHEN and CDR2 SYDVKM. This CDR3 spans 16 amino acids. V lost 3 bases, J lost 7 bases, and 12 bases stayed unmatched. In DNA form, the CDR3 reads TGTGCCAGCAGTTTCCCCTCTCGGACAGGGGTCGGGACCCAGTACTTC. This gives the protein CASSFPSRTGVGTQYF.

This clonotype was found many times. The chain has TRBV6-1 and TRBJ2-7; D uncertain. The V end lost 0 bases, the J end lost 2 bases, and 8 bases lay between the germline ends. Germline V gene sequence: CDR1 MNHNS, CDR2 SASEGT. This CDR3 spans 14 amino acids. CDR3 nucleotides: TGTGCCAGCAGTGAAGCGGGCAGTACCTACGAGCAGTACTTC. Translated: CASSEAGSTYEQYF.

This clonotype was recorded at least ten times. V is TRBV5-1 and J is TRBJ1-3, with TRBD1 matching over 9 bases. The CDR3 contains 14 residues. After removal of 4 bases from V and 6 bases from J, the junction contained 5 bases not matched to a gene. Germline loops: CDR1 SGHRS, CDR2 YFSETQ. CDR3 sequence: CASSTGTGKNTIYF. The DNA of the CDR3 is TGCGCCAGCAGCACCGGGACAGGGAAAAACACCATATATTTT.

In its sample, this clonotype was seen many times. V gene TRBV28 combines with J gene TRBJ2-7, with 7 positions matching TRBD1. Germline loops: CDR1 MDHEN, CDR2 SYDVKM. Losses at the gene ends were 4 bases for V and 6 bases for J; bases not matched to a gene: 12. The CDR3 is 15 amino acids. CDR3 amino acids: CASSSNRQGPSEQYF. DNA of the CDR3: TGTGCCAGCAGTTCCAACCGACAGGGTCCCTCCGAGCAGTACTTC. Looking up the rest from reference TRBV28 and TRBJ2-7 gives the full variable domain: DVKVTQSSRYLVKRTGEKVFLECVQDMDHENMFWYRQDPGLGLRLIYFSYDVKMKEKGDIPEGYSVSREKKERFSLILESASTNQTSMYLCASSSNRQGPSEQYFGPGTRLTVT.

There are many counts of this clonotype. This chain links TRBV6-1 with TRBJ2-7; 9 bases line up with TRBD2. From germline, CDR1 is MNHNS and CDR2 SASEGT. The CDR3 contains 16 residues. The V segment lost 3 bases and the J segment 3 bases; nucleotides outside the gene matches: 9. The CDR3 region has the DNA TGTGCCAGCAGTGACCCCTGGCTAGCGGGGTTCTACGAGCAGTACTTC. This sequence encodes CASSDPWLAGFYEQYF.

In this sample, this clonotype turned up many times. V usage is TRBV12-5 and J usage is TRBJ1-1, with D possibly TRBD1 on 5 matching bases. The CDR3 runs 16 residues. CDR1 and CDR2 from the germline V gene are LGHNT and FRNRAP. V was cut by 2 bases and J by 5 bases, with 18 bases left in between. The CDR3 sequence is CASGLLSGIGVTEAFF. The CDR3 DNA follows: TGTGCTAGTGGTTTGCTTTCGGGTATAGGGGTGACTGAAGCTTTCTTT.

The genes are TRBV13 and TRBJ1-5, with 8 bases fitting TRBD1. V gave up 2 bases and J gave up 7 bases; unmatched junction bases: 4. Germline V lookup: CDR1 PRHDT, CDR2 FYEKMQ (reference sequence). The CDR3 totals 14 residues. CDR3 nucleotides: TGTGCCAGCAGCTTATCAGGGGGCAGGCAGCCCCAGCATTTT. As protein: CASSLSGGRQPQHF.

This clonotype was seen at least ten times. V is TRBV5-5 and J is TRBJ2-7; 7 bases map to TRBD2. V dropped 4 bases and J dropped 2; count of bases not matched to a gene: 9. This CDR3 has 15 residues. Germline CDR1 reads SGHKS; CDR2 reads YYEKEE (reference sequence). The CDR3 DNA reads TGTGCCAGCAGCCAGGCCGGGACTAACGCCTACGAGCAGTACTTC. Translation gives CASSQAGTNAYEQYF.

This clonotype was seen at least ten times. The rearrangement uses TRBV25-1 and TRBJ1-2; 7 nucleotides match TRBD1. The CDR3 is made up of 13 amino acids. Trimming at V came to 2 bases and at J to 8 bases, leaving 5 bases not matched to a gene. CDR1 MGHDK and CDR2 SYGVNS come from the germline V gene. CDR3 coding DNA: TGTGCCAGCAGTGAACGGGGGACAGAAGGCTACACCTTC. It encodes CASSERGTEGYTF.

Here the CDR3 DNA reads TGTGCCAGCAGCCCCCAAGAGGGTGGCTACACCTTC. Translating gives CASSPQEGGYTF. The chain has TRBV7-8 and TRBJ1-2; D is unclear. This CDR3 region has 12 residues. CDR1 and CDR2 from the germline V gene are SGHVS and FQNEAQ. Trimming removed 5 bases at V and 7 bases at J, with 11 bases between.

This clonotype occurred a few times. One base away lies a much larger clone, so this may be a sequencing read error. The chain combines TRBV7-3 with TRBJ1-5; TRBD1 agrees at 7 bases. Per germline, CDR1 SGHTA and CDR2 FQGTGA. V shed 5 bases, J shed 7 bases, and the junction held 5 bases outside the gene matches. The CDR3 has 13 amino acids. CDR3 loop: CASSPNRGQPQHF. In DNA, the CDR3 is TGTGCCAGCAGCCCAAACAGGGGCCAGCCCCAGCATTTT.

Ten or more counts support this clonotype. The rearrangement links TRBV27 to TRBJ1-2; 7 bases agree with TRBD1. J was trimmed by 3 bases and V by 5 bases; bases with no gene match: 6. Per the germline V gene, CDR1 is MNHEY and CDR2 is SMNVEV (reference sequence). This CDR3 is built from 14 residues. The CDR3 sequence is CASSTRQGYYGYTF. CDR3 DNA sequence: TGTGCCAGCAGTACCCGACAGGGATACTATGGCTACACCTTC.

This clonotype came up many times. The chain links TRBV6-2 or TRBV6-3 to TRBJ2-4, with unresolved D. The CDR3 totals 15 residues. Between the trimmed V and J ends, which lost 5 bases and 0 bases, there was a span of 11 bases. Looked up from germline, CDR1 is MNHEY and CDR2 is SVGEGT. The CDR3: CASSTPLLAKNIQYF. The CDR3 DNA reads TGTGCCAGCAGTACTCCTCTCCTAGCCAAAAACATTCAGTACTTC.

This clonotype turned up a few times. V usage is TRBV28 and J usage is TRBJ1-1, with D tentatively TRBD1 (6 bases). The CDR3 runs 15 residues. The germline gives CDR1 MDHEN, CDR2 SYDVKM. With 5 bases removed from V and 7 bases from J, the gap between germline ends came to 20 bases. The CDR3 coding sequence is TGTGCCAGCAGTCCTGGCGGGGGCGCGGTGGATGAAGCTTTCTTT. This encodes CASSPGGGAVDEAFF.

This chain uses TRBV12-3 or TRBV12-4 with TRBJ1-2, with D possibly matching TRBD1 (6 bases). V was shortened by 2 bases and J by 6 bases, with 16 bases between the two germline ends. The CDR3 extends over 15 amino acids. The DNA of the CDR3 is TGTGCCAGCAGTTTACAGGGGACGACAGAAGATGGCTACACCTTC. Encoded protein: CASSLQGTTEDGYTF.

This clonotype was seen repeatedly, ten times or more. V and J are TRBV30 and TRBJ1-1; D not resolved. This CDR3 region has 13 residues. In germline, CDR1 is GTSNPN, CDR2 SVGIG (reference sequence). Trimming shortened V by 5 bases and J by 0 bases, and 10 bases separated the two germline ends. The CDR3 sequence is CAWEQNLNTEAFF. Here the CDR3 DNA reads TGTGCCTGGGAACAGAACCTGAACACTGAAGCTTTCTTT.

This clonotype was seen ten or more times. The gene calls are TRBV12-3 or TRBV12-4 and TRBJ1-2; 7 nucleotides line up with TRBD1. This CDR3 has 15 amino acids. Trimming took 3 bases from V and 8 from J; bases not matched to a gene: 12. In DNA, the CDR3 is TGTGCCAGCAGTTTGCAGGGAGGGGGCGTACTGGGCTACACCTTC. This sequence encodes CASSLQGGGVLGYTF.

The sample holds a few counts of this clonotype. CDR3 sequence (DNA): TGTGCCAGCAGCGAATGGACACTGCCTGGTTCAGAGACCCAGTACTTC. Translating it yields CASSEWTLPGSETQYF. The chain combines TRBV7-2 with TRBJ2-5; a weak D match, TRBD1 (5 bases). Trimming left V 5 bases short and J 4 bases short, with 20 bases between. Germline lookup yields CDR1 SGHTA and CDR2 FQGNSA. The CDR3 covers 16 residues.

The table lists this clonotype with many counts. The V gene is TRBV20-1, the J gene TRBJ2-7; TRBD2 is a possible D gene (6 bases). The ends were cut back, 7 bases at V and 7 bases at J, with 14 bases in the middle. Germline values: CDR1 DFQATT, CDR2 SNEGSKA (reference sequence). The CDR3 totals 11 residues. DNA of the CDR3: TGCAGTGGGTTGGGGGGAATGGAGCAGTACTTC. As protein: CSGLGGMEQYF.

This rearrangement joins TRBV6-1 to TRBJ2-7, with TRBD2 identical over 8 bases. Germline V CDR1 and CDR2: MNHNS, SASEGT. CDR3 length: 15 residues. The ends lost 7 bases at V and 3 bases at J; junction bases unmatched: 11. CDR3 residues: CASIRSAGVIYEQYF. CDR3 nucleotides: TGTGCCAGCATCCGATCAGCGGGGGTTATCTACGAGCAGTACTTC.

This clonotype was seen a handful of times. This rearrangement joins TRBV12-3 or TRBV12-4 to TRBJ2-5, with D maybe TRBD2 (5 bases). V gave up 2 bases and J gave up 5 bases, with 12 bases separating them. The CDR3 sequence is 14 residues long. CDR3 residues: CASSLSASTETQYF. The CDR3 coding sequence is TGTGCCAGCAGTTTATCGGCTAGCACGGAGACCCAGTACTTC.

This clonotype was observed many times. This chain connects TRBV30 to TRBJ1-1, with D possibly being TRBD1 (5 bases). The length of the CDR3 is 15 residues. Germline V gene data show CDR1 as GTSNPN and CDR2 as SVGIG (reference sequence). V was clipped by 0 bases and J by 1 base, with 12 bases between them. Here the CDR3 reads CAWSVLRTRNTEAFF. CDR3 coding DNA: TGTGCCTGGAGTGTACTTCGGACAAGGAACACTGAAGCTTTCTTT.